The 19 T cell receptor beta chains listed next were all sequenced from one sample in a study of blood T cell repertoires in COVID-19. Repertoires were generated with immunoSEQ multiplex PCR, while TCRdb's copy carries only in-frame clones and drops some. The repertoire holds 140,000 to 150,000 clones, around 80% seen once, with about 4% in the top ten. Sequences were obtained from peripheral blood. These receptors all come from a man in his sixties with acute or convalescent COVID-19.

The rearrangement links TRBV4-2 to TRBJ2-2, with 7 bases matching TRBD2. Germline lookup yields CDR1 LGHNA and CDR2 YNFKEQ. This CDR3 comprises 19 residues. J was trimmed by 0 bases and V by 1 base; bases with no gene match: 11. The CDR3 sequence is CASSQAPGEAGPNTGELFF. The CDR3 DNA reads as TGTGCCAGCAGCCAAGCCCCCGGGGAAGCGGGACCGAACACCGGGGAGCTGTTTTTT.

This clone came up once. The V call is TRBV3-1 (or the pseudogene TRBV3-2), the J call TRBJ2-2; no clear D gene. The CDR3 sequence is 14 residues long. With 0 bases removed from V and 6 bases from J, the gap between germline ends came to 8 bases. Germline assignment: CDR1 LGHDT and CDR2 YNNKEL (reference sequence). CDR3 residues: CASSQESGSGELFF. The CDR3 DNA sequence: TGTGCCAGCAGCCAAGAATCCGGGTCCGGGGAGCTGTTTTTT.

The chain recombines TRBV5-1 with TRBJ2-4; TRBD2 matches at 10 bases. This CDR3 has 14 amino acids. Germline trimming cut 5 bases from V and 8 bases from J; bases unmatched to any gene: 7. Germline CDR1 SGHRS, CDR2 YFSETQ. CDR3 loop: CASRLGTSEDIQYF. The CDR3 nucleotides are TGCGCCAGCAGGCTGGGGACTAGCGAGGACATTCAGTACTTC.

This clone was seen only a few times. In the same sample, other DNA sequences code for this CDR3. The rearrangement links TRBV18 to TRBJ2-1; tentative D call: TRBD1 (6 bases). CDR3 size: 13 residues. The ends were cut back, 4 bases at V and 5 bases at J, with 9 bases in the middle. Germline-derived CDR1 and CDR2 are KGHSH and LQKENI. DNA for the CDR3: TGTGCCAGCTCACTAAACAGGGACAATGAGCAGTTCTTC. Encoded protein: CASSLNRDNEQFF.

This chain links TRBV10-3 with TRBJ2-7; 9 bases fit TRBD1. The germline V gene encodes CDR1 ENHRY and CDR2 SYGVKD. Trimming removed 2 bases from V and 3 bases from J; junction bases left unmatched: 2. CDR3 size: 14 residues. CDR3 nucleotides: TGTGCCATCAGTGAGAGACAGGGGGACTACGAGCAGTACTTC. Protein product: CAISERQGDYEQYF.

This rearrangement joins TRBV5-1 to TRBJ1-2; D is uncertain. Germline V gene lookup returns CDR1 SGHRS and CDR2 YFSETQ. V lost 5 bases and J 3 bases, leaving 14 bases between the germline ends. The CDR3 spans 14 residues. DNA of the CDR3: TGCGCCAGCAGGGAGGAGTTTATGGACTATGGCTACACCTTC. Its translation is CASREEFMDYGYTF.

V usage is TRBV6-5 and J usage is TRBJ1-3, with 8 bases aligning to TRBD1. Germline loops: CDR1 MNHEY, CDR2 SVGAGI. The CDR3 covers 15 residues. The trim removed 6 bases at V and 4 bases at J, leaving 8 bases unmatched. CDR3 nucleotides: TGTGCCAGCAGAGGACAGGGTCTATACGGAAACACCATATATTTT. Translating it yields CASRGQGLYGNTIYF.

This chain joins TRBV19 and TRBJ1-1, with TRBD1 identical over 12 bases. Trimming took 4 bases from V and 3 from J; bases not matched to a gene: 15. The CDR3 has 19 amino acids. Germline CDR1 reads LNHDA; CDR2 reads SQIVND (reference sequence). CDR3 sequence reads: CASSSAGTGGLMGDTEAFF. Here the CDR3 DNA reads TGTGCCAGTAGTAGCGCCGGGACAGGGGGCCTGATGGGGGACACTGAAGCTTTCTTT.

CDR3 sequence: CASSSQGGSYEQYF. The CDR3 DNA reads TGTGCCAGCAGCTCACAGGGGGGTTCTTACGAGCAGTACTTC. V usage is TRBV7-2 and J usage is TRBJ2-7; TRBD1 aligns across 8 bases. CDR1 is SGHTA, CDR2 FQGNSA, per germline. V lost 4 bases to trimming and J lost 4 bases; unmatched junction nucleotides: 6. The CDR3 sequence is 14 residues long.

This chain uses TRBV2 with TRBJ2-7; 7 positions match TRBD2. The CDR3 contains 15 residues. Germline assignment: CDR1 SNHLY and CDR2 FYNNEI. V dropped 5 bases and J dropped 2; count of bases not matched to a gene: 9. The CDR3 reads CASSTGRDLTYEQYF. CDR3 coding DNA: TGTGCCAGCAGTACGGGGAGGGACTTAACCTACGAGCAGTACTTC.

This clone was recorded only once. This chain connects TRBV5-1 to TRBJ2-5; 7 nucleotides line up with TRBD2. Unmatched junction bases numbered 13, after V lost 4 bases and J lost 4 bases. CDR3 size: 16 residues. In germline, CDR1 is SGHRS, CDR2 YFSETQ. Here the CDR3 reads CASSPTAGSGSETQYF. In DNA, the CDR3 is TGCGCCAGCAGCCCCACAGCGGGAAGTGGGTCAGAGACCCAGTACTTC.

This clone was seen a handful of times. This rearrangement joins TRBV5-1 to TRBJ2-4, with 10 bases identical to TRBD1. From germline, CDR1 is SGHRS and CDR2 YFSETQ. The V and J ends lost 3 bases and 10 bases, in that order; junction bases with no gene match: 10. The length of the CDR3 is 15 residues. As DNA, the CDR3 is TGCGCCAGCAGCTCGACTGGGGGACAGGGGTGGATTCAGTACTTC. Encoded protein: CASSSTGGQGWIQYF.

This clone was detected many times. The V call is TRBV24-1, the J call TRBJ2-2; 7 bases fit TRBD1. CDR3 size: 16 residues. Losses at the gene ends were 4 bases for V and 2 bases for J; bases not matched to a gene: 6. In germline, CDR1 is KGHDR, CDR2 SFDVKD. The CDR3 DNA sequence: TGTGCCACCAGTGACGGGACAGATTTCAACACCGGGGAGCTGTTTTTT. The encoded protein is CATSDGTDFNTGELFF.

The V call is TRBV27, the J call TRBJ1-2, with a weak D call TRBD1 (5 bases). The CDR3 totals 15 residues. Trimming stripped 4 bases from V and 3 bases from J, with 15 bases between. Per germline, CDR1 MNHEY and CDR2 SMNVEV (reference sequence). The chain's CDR3 is CASSSQGGGYYGYTF. The DNA of the CDR3 is TGTGCCAGCAGTTCCCAGGGTGGGGGGTACTATGGCTACACCTTC.

This chain uses TRBV25-1 with TRBJ2-1; 9 bases match TRBD1. The J segment lost 6 bases and the V segment lost 4 bases, leaving 7 bases of the junction unmatched. Germline V gene sequence: CDR1 MGHDK, CDR2 SYGVNS. The CDR3 is 15 amino acids. The CDR3, as DNA: TGTGCCAGCAGTGGCCTGGGACAGGGCGGCAATGAGCAGTTCTTC. It codes for CASSGLGQGGNEQFF.

The chain employs TRBV21-1 and TRBJ1-5. TRBV21-1 is a pseudogene segment. The length of the CDR3 is 20 residues. For the CDR3, the DNA is TGTGCCAGCAGCAAAGAGAATTCACCTAGTAGGATTCACCGGAATCAGCCCCAGCATTTT. Encoded protein: CASSKENSPSRIHRNQPQHF.

V and J are TRBV2 and TRBJ1-6; the match to TRBD1 covers 10 bases. CDR1 is SNHLY and CDR2 is FYNNEI in the germline V gene. V lost 6 bases, J lost 10 bases, and 3 bases stayed unmatched. CDR3 length: 13 residues. The CDR3 DNA is TGTGCCAGCAGGGACAGGGGGTTATCACCCCTCCACTTT. Translation: CASRDRGLSPLHF.

The chain is built from TRBV9 and TRBJ2-1; possibly TRBD1 for D (5 bases). CDR1 and CDR2 from the germline V gene are SGDLS and YYNGEE. The CDR3 has 14 amino acids. V was pared by 0 bases and J by 10 bases, with 14 bases between. CDR3 loop: CASSVADSGYEQFF. As DNA, the CDR3 is TGTGCCAGCAGCGTAGCAGACTCAGGGTACGAGCAGTTCTTC.

This clone was counted a single time. This chain links TRBV6-5 with TRBJ1-1; perhaps TRBD1 as D (6 bases). Germline assignment: CDR1 MNHEY and CDR2 SVGAGI. The CDR3 sequence is 15 residues long. Deletions cut 5 bases from V and 5 bases from J, with 18 bases between. The CDR3 DNA sequence: TGTGCCAGCAGTACCGCGGGGGCCTCGAGAACTGAAGCTTTCTTT. Protein product: CASSTAGASRTEAFF.